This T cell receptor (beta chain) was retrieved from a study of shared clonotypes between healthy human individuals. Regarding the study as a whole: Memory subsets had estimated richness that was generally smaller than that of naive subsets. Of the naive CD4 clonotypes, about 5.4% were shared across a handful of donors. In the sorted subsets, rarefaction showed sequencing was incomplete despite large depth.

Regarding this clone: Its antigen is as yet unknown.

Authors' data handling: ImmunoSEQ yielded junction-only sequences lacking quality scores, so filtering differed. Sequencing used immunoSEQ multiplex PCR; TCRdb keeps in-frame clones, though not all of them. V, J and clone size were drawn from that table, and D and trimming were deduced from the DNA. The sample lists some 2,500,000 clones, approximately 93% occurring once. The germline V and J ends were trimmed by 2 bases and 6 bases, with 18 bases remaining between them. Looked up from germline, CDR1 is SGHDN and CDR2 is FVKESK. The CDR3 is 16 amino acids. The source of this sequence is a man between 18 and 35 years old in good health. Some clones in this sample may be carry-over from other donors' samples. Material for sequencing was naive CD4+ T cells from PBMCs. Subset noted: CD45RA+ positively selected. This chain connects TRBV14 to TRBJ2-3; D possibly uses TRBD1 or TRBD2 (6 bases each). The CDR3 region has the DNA TGTGCCAGCAGCCAAAGCCGGGAGAGGGGGGCGGATACGCAGTATTTT. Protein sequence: CASSQSRERGADTQYF.